What follows is one T cell receptor (beta chain) and its context. Germline CDR1 is SGHTA and CDR2 is FQGNSA. The V and J ends lost 3 bases and 1 base, in that order; junction bases with no gene match: 9. The CDR3 loop spans 17 amino acids. The study assigned cohorts using participant-reported clinical history. Assay: immunoSEQ multiplex PCR; the TCRdb copy retains only in-frame clones and omits some. This table has approximately 150,000 clones, about 83% appearing once. The data are from a study of blood T cell repertoires in COVID-19. As for the study in general: From the United States, Italy and Spain came samples of acute and convalescent COVID-19.

The TCR originated in a woman in her forties or fifties with acute COVID-19. What was sequenced was PBMCs or T cells enriched from blood (not recorded which). J is TRBJ1-1 and V is TRBV7-2; the match to TRBD1 covers 9 bases. Here the CDR3 reads CASSFRRDRVGNTEAFF. For the CDR3, the DNA is TGTGCCAGCAGCTTCCGTAGGGACAGGGTCGGGAACACTGAAGCTTTCTTT.